This paragraph reports one T cell receptor (beta chain). Sequencing used immunoSEQ multiplex PCR; TCRdb keeps in-frame clones, though not all of them. Here the sample spans over 150,000 clones, 66% being singletons. The data were taken from a study of shared clonotypes between healthy human individuals. Germline values: CDR1 SGHNT, CDR2 YYREEE (reference sequence). The CDR3 consists of 14 residues. V shed 0 bases, J shed 4 bases, and the junction held 3 bases outside the gene matches. Sample: memory CD4+ T cells sorted from blood. Subset of the sample: CD45RA-negative fraction. The gene calls are TRBV5-4 and TRBJ1-2, with TRBD1 identical over 7 bases. The sequence came from a man aged 25 to 45 in good health. The DNA for the CDR3 is TGTGCCAGCAGCTTGGAGGGGGCGATCTATGGCTACACCTTC. The encoded protein is CASSLEGAIYGYTF.